The present T cell receptor beta chain was sequenced within a study of blood T cell repertoires in COVID-19. Study-wide background: The origin of the acute and convalescent COVID-19 samples was the United States, Italy and Spain.

CDR1 and CDR2 from the germline V gene are PRHDT and FYEKMQ (reference sequence). The CDR3 extends over 11 amino acids. Trimming cost V 8 bases and J 3 bases, with 5 bases left between them. Some clones are missing from TCRdb's copy, which holds only in-frame ones; the method was immunoSEQ multiplex PCR. The repertoire holds 55,000 to 80,000 clones, 70% to 90% seen once, with roughly 1.2% in the top ten. The sequence was obtained from a woman in her sixties or seventies with acute or convalescent COVID-19. The sample consisted of peripheral blood. The gene calls are TRBV13 and TRBJ2-1; the D is unclear. CDR3 sequence reads: CASAIYNEQFF. The CDR3 bases are TGTGCCAGCGCTATCTACAATGAGCAGTTCTTC.